These T cell receptor beta chains were read from a single sample in a study of T-cell reconstitution after alpha-beta-depleted transplantation in children. One entry per CDR3 protein results from TCRdb running MiXCR on the PCR reads. The table shows about 580,000 distinct CDR3 sequences, with 25% to 30% occurring only once. Here the sequenced sample was PBMCs, taken before TCRalphabeta/CD19-depleted stem cell transplant. Receptor source: a boy under three years old with Wiskott-Aldrich syndrome, due to receive a stem cell transplant. The CDR3 runs from the conserved cysteine through the conserved F or W. A D gene is named only where the DNA matches it firmly. Part of the rows lack a size; the others show once, few, many or a class for expanded clones.

V: TRBV20-1; size: few; D: TRBD2; J: TRBJ2-3; DNA: TGCAGTGCTTGTCGTTCGGGGGGGAGGGGCACAGATACGCAGTATTTT; CDR3: CSACRSGGRGTDTQYF
V: TRBV5-1; size: NA; D: TRBD1; J: TRBJ2-3; DNA: TGCGCCAGCAAAGGGACAGGGTCGCCGGATACGCAGTATTTT; CDR3: CASKGTGSPDTQYF
V: TRBV7-9; size: NA; D: NA; J: TRBJ1-2; DNA: TGTGCCAGCAGCGCGGACTCTGCTATAGGCTACACCTTC; CDR3: CASSADSAIGYTF
V: TRBV20-1; size: NA; D: TRBD2; J: TRBJ2-1; DNA: TGCAGTGCCTCAAGACTAGCGGCATACAATGAGCAGTTCTTC; CDR3: CSASRLAAYNEQFF
V: TRBV28; size: NA; D: NA; J: TRBJ2-5; DNA: TGTGCCAGCAGTAGCGGACAGATCAAAGAGACCCAGTACTTC; CDR3: CASSSGQIKETQYF
V: TRBV5-1; size: few; D: TRBD2; J: TRBJ2-7; DNA: TGCGCCAGCAGCCCCCGGACTAGCGGGAGCCGCTACGAGCAGTACTTC; CDR3: CASSPRTSGSRYEQYF
V: TRBV12-3/TRBV12-4; size: NA; D: NA; J: TRBJ2-2; DNA: TGTGCCAGCAGCCCCCCTATAGACACCGGGGAGCTGTTTTTT; CDR3: CASSPPIDTGELFF
V: TRBV9; size: NA; D: NA; J: TRBJ2-1; DNA: TGTGCCAGCAGCGTAGCGTCCGAGCAGTTCTTC; CDR3: CASSVASEQFF
V: TRBV7-2; size: NA; D: NA; J: TRBJ2-1; DNA: TGTGCCAGCAGCTTAGAGCTTGGCAATGAGCAGTTCTTC; CDR3: CASSLELGNEQFF
V: TRBV4-2; size: few; D: TRBD2; J: TRBJ2-1; DNA: TGTGCCAGCAGCCAACACGGGACTAGCGGGAGGCCTTACAATGAGCAGTTCTTC; CDR3: CASSQHGTSGRPYNEQFF
V: TRBV9; size: NA; D: NA; J: TRBJ2-5; DNA: TGTGCCAGCAGCGTTCGCGGAGGGCGAGAGACCCAGTACTTC; CDR3: CASSVRGGRETQYF
V: TRBV5-5; size: NA; D: NA; J: TRBJ1-6; DNA: TGTGCCAGCAGCTTGGTGTCGGTCTCACCCCTCCACTTT; CDR3: CASSLVSVSPLHF
V: TRBV7-8; size: few; D: NA; J: TRBJ2-5; DNA: TGTGCCAGCAGCTTAGCTCTACGAGAGACCCAGTACTTC; CDR3: CASSLALRETQYF
V: TRBV2; size: NA; D: TRBD1; J: TRBJ1-2; DNA: TGTGCCAGCATCCGATTGCCCGGGACAGGGCCAATCTATGGCTACACCTTC; CDR3: CASIRLPGTGPIYGYTF
V: TRBV12-5; size: few; D: TRBD1; J: TRBJ2-2; DNA: TGTGCTAGTGGTTTGGCCTCGACAGGGAGTAACACCGGGGAGCTGTTTTTT; CDR3: CASGLASTGSNTGELFF
V: TRBV6-1; size: NA; D: TRBD2; J: TRBJ2-6; DNA: TGTGCCAGCAGTGAAGCTAGCGGGTTTTCCCTCGGGGCCAACGTCCTGACTTTC; CDR3: CASSEASGFSLGANVLTF
V: TRBV6-2/TRBV6-3; size: NA; D: NA; J: TRBJ2-7; DNA: TGTGCCAGCAGTTACTTCTGGGGGGCCCCCCCCTGCGAGCAGTACTTC; CDR3: CASSYFWGAPPCEQYF
V: TRBV6-1; size: NA; D: NA; J: TRBJ1-2; DNA: TGTGCCAGCAGTGACCCAACCGCTGTTGCTTACACCTTC; CDR3: CASSDPTAVAYTF
V: TRBV24-1; size: NA; D: TRBD1; J: TRBJ2-1; DNA: TGTGCCACCAGTGATGCCGGAGGACAGGGAGGCAATGAGCAGTTCTTC; CDR3: CATSDAGGQGGNEQFF
V: TRBV5-1; size: NA; D: TRBD2; J: TRBJ2-5; DNA: TGCGCCAGCAGCTTTGCGGGAGTGGAGACCCAGTACTTC; CDR3: CASSFAGVETQYF
V: TRBV6-1; size: many; D: TRBD1; J: TRBJ1-5; DNA: TGTGCCAGCAGTGTTTCCGGGACAGGGGGCCGTCAGCCCCAGCATTTT; CDR3: CASSVSGTGGRQPQHF
V: TRBV7-9; size: NA; D: TRBD1; J: TRBJ2-1; DNA: TGTGCCAGCAGCTTCCGGACAGGGAAGGCATACAATGAGCAGTTCTTC; CDR3: CASSFRTGKAYNEQFF
V: TRBV7-3; size: few; D: NA; J: TRBJ2-5; DNA: TGTGCCAGCAGCTTAACGGATGAGGAGACCCAGTACTTC; CDR3: CASSLTDEETQYF
V: TRBV5-1; size: NA; D: TRBD2; J: TRBJ2-2; DNA: TGCGCCAGCAGCAGGACTAGCGGGAGGGCCGGGGAGCTGTTTTTT; CDR3: CASSRTSGRAGELFF